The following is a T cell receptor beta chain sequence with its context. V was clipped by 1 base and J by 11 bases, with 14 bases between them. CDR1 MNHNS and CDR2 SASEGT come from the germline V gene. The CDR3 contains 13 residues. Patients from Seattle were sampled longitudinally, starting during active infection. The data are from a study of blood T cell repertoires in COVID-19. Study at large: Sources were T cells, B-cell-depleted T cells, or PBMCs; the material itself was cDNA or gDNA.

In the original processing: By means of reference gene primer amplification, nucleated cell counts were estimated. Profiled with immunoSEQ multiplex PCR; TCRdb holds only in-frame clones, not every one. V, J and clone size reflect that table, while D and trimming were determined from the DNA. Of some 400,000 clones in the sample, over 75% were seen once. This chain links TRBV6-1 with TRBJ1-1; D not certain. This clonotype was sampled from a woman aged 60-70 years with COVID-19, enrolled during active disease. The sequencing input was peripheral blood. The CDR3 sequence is CASSEVSGVQAFF. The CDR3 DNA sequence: TGTGCCAGCAGTGAAGTCAGTGGCGTACAGGCTTTCTTT.